These 30 T cell receptor beta chains share one sample of origin, sequenced in a study of regulatory T cells in long-lasting Graves disease. TCR beta libraries were built with iRepertoire HTBI primers and Arm-PCR of CDR3 regions. TCRdb re-analysed the multiplex PCR reads in MiXCR, keeping a single row per CDR3 protein. The sample has approximately 470,000 distinct CDR3 sequences; roughly 20% are singletons. Time point noted: persistent/refractory GD, antithyroid drugs over 5 years with positive TRAb. From PBMCs, RNA was extracted and then used to make the TCR library. The sequencing here drew on peripheral blood mononuclear cells (PBMCs), taken when the disease was refractory, from a patient treated with antithyroid drugs. These receptors came from a female donor with Graves disease.

This clonotype was counted a few times. The V and J genes are TRBV16 and TRBJ2-5; 7 nucleotides agree with TRBD1. After removal of 4 bases from V and 1 base from J, the junction contained 6 bases not matched to a gene. This CDR3 contains 15 residues. CDR1 is KGHSY, CDR2 FQNENV, per germline. CDR3 coding DNA: TGTGCCAGCAGCCGGGACAGACCATTCCAAGAGACCCAGTACTTC. Amino acid sequence: CASSRDRPFQETQYF.

The sample holds many counts of this clonotype. V is TRBV7-9 and J is TRBJ1-1; D perhaps matches TRBD1 (6 bases). This CDR3 is 12 amino acids long. CDR1 is SEHNR and CDR2 is FQNEAQ in the germline V gene (reference sequence). V was pared by 5 bases and J by 10 bases, with 14 bases between. As DNA, the CDR3 is TGTGCCAGCAGCCGAGAGGGCAGGGGAGCTTTCTTT. This encodes CASSREGRGAFF.

This clonotype was detected many times. This chain connects TRBV6-1 to TRBJ1-2; D call uncertain. Germline assignment: CDR1 MNHNS and CDR2 SASEGT. The V end lost 8 bases, the J end lost 2 bases, and 6 bases lay between the germline ends. The CDR3 loop spans 11 amino acids. The CDR3 coding sequence is TGTGCCAGCGCAGGCAACTATGGCTACACCTTC. The encoded protein is CASAGNYGYTF.

As for this clonotype: A much larger clonotype is one base distant, so this may be a read error. This rearrangement joins TRBV7-3 to TRBJ2-5; 10 nucleotides line up with TRBD2. The CDR3 covers 15 residues. The J segment lost 2 bases and the V segment lost 5 bases, leaving 5 bases of the junction unmatched. CDR1 and CDR2 from the germline V gene are SGHTA and FQGTGA. The CDR3 nucleotides are TGTGCCAGCAGCGAGACTAGCGGGTATCAAGAGACCCAGTACTTC. Encoded protein: CASSETSGYQETQYF.

The CDR3 loop is CASSHYRGGVNYSPLHF. The CDR3 bases are TGTGCCAGCAGCCATTATAGAGGGGGGGTAAATTATTCACCCCTCCACTTT. The chain recombines TRBV28 with TRBJ1-6; the D gene is possibly TRBD1 (6 bases). Germline CDR1 and CDR2: MDHEN and SYDVKM. The CDR3 sequence is 17 residues long. Trimming took 6 bases from V and 8 from J, leaving 23 bases between them.

This clonotype was seen repeatedly, ten times or more. The chain couples TRBV28 to TRBJ2-7, with D possibly TRBD1 on 5 matching bases. The germline CDR1 and CDR2 sequences are MDHEN and SYDVKM. V lost 4 bases to trimming and J lost 0 bases, with 16 bases between them. The CDR3 is 16 residues long. The chain's CDR3 is CASSSPFGQGSYEQYF. In DNA, the CDR3 is TGTGCCAGCAGTTCTCCCTTTGGTCAGGGCTCCTACGAGCAGTACTTC. Based on the CDR3 plus reference TRBV28 and TRBJ2-7, the full variable domain is DVKVTQSSRYLVKRTGEKVFLECVQDMDHENMFWYRQDPGLGLRLIYFSYDVKMKEKGDIPEGYSVSREKKERFSLILESASTNQTSMYLCASSSPFGQGSYEQYFGPGTRLTVT.

In its sample, this clonotype was seen many times. For the CDR3, the DNA is TGTGCCAGCATCGGGGAGACCCAGTACTTC. As protein: CASIGETQYF. The gene calls are TRBV7-8 and TRBJ2-5; D ambiguous. Germline CDR1 reads SGHVS; CDR2 reads FQNEAQ. Deletions cut 7 bases from V and 5 bases from J, with 5 bases between. The CDR3 has 10 amino acids.

CDR3 sequence reads: CASLPLAGALGQETQYF. The DNA for the CDR3 is TGTGCCAGCTTGCCACTAGCGGGAGCCTTAGGCCAAGAGACCCAGTACTTC. This chain joins TRBV18 and TRBJ2-5, with 11 bases identical to TRBD2. Germline assignment: CDR1 KGHSH and CDR2 LQKENI. With 7 bases clipped from V and 1 base from J, the junction kept 11 bases outside the gene matches. CDR3 length: 17 residues.

With regard to this clonotype: One junction end disagrees with the germline gene, perhaps due to a read error. This sequence joins TRBV20-1 and TRBJ2-2; D is possibly TRBD2 (5 bases). This CDR3 spans 13 amino acids. Per the germline V gene, CDR1 is DFQATT and CDR2 is SNEGSKA (reference sequence). DNA for the CDR3: TGCAGTGCTATCCCACGGAGGTCCGGGAAGCTGTTTTTT. Translation: CSAIPRRSGKLFF.

This clonotype was detected only a few times. This chain connects TRBV7-2 to TRBJ2-7; 11 nucleotides align to TRBD1. The CDR3 loop spans 15 amino acids. Germline CDR1 is SGHTA and CDR2 is FQGNSA. V lost 5 bases to trimming and J lost 4 bases; unmatched junction nucleotides: 7. The CDR3 DNA sequence: TGTGCCAGCAGCCCGGACCGGGACAGGGGGTACGAGCAGTACTTC. This translates into CASSPDRDRGYEQYF.

This clonotype showed up many times. The chain is built from TRBV20-1 and TRBJ1-2; the D is unclear. V was trimmed by 0 bases and J by 2 bases, leaving 10 bases between them. Germline V gene lookup returns CDR1 DFQATT and CDR2 SNEGSKA (reference sequence). This CDR3 has 14 residues. Written as DNA, the CDR3 is TGCAGTGCTAGAGATCCGGTAGCAAACTATGGCTACACCTTC. This translates into CSARDPVANYGYTF.

This clonotype occurred many times. The chain couples TRBV10-3 to TRBJ2-7; possible D gene TRBD1, 6 bases. V lost 6 bases, J lost 2 bases, and 14 bases lay in between. There are 14 residues in the CDR3. Germline V lookup: CDR1 ENHRY, CDR2 SYGVKD. Written as DNA, the CDR3 is TGTGCCATCAGCCGGGACACCTCCGCCTACGAGCAGTACTTC. Translation: CAISRDTSAYEQYF.

Concerning this clonotype: This may be a read error, as it is one base from a much larger clone. The CDR3 sequence: CASSYGTDGEQYF. CDR3 DNA sequence: TGTGCCAGCAGTTACGGGACAGACGGCGAGCAGTACTTC. The V call is TRBV6-4, the J call TRBJ2-7, with 7 bases aligning to TRBD1. Germline lookup yields CDR1 MRHNA and CDR2 SNTAGT. The length of the CDR3 is 13 residues. V shed 5 bases, J shed 6 bases, and the junction held 7 bases outside the gene matches.

This clonotype was picked up a small number of times. The V gene is TRBV28, the J gene TRBJ2-3, with D uncertain. The CDR3 length is 12 residues. Germline V gives CDR1 MDHEN, CDR2 SYDVKM. Between the trimmed V and J ends, which lost 6 bases and 3 bases, there was a span of 7 bases. The DNA for the CDR3 is TGTGCCAGCAGGTCGACTACAGATACGCAGTATTTT. Protein product: CASRSTTDTQYF. Drawing the rest from reference TRBV28 and TRBJ2-3, the complete variable domain is DVKVTQSSRYLVKRTGEKVFLECVQDMDHENMFWYRQDPGLGLRLIYFSYDVKMKEKGDIPEGYSVSREKKERFSLILESASTNQTSMYLCASRSTTDTQYFGPGTRLTVL.

A note on this clonotype: Being one base from a much bigger clone, this may be a read error. The J gene is TRBJ2-7, the V gene TRBV29-1; 8 bases agree with TRBD2. The CDR3 is 14 amino acids. The germline gives CDR1 SQVTM, CDR2 ANQGSEA. Here the CDR3 reads CSFERQASGSEQYF. The CDR3 DNA is TGCAGCTTTGAAAGACAGGCCAGCGGGAGCGAGCAGTACTTC.

In its sample, this clonotype was seen many times. The chain links TRBV7-8 to TRBJ1-1; D unclear. CDR1 and CDR2 (germline): SGHVS, FQNEAQ. Trimming stripped 4 bases from V and 1 base from J, with 13 bases between. The CDR3 extends over 15 amino acids. The CDR3: CASSSPTRWNTEAFF. DNA for the CDR3: TGTGCCAGCAGCTCCCCTACCCGGTGGAACACTGAAGCTTTCTTT. The full variable domain, rest sourced from reference TRBV7-8 and TRBJ1-1, is GAGVSQSPRYKVAKRGQDVALRCDPISGHVSLFWYQQALGQGPEFLTYFQNEAQLDKSGLPSDRFFAERPEGSVSTLKIQRTQQEDSAVYLCASSSPTRWNTEAFFGQGTRLTVV.

This clonotype was seen a handful of times. The chain combines TRBV30 with TRBJ2-7, with 7 bases matching TRBD1. The CDR3 runs to 14 residues. CDR1 is GTSNPN and CDR2 is SVGIG in the germline V gene (reference sequence). Trimming removed 5 bases from V and 5 bases from J; junction bases left unmatched: 12. The CDR3 sequence is CAWEDTGVGDEQYF. The CDR3 DNA is TGTGCCTGGGAAGACACAGGGGTTGGCGACGAGCAGTACTTC. The entire variable domain, with the rest obtained from reference TRBV30 and TRBJ2-7, is as follows: SQTIHQWPATLVQPVGSPLSLECTVEGTSNPNLYWYRQAAGRGLQLLFYSVGIGQISSEVPQNLSASRPQDRQFILSSKKLLLSDSGFYLCAWEDTGVGDEQYFGPGTRLTVT.

On this clonotype itself: A much larger clone lies a single base off, so this may be a read error. This sequence joins TRBV6-2 or TRBV6-3 and TRBJ2-2; D possibly corresponds to TRBD1 (6 bases). CDR3 length equals 13 residues. Per germline, CDR1 MNHEY and CDR2 SVGEGT. The CDR3 DNA sequence: TGTGCCACGTGGGACACAAACACCGGGGAGCTGTCTTTT. It encodes CATWDTNTGELSF.

This clonotype was found many times. The chain is built from TRBV2 and TRBJ2-7, with TRBD1 identical over 10 bases. V trimming: 4 bases; J trimming: 0 bases; junction bases outside the gene matches: 3. Germline V gene lookup returns CDR1 SNHLY and CDR2 FYNNEI. The CDR3 loop spans 15 amino acids. In nucleotides, the CDR3 is TGTGCCAGCAGTGGGACAGGGGGGTTCTCCTACGAGCAGTACTTC. It is translated as CASSGTGGFSYEQYF.

This clonotype was found many times. The J gene is TRBJ1-1, the V gene TRBV27, with D uncertain. The CDR3 has 14 residues. V was shortened by 0 bases and J by 4 bases, with 9 bases between the two germline ends. CDR1 and CDR2 from the germline V gene are MNHEY and SMNVEV (reference sequence). CDR3 sequence (DNA): TGTGCCAGCAGTTTATCCTGGGGTATCACTGAAGCTTTCTTT. Translation gives CASSLSWGITEAFF.

The V and J genes are TRBV7-9 and TRBJ2-1; TRBD2 matches 7 bases. The J segment lost 5 bases and the V segment lost 2 bases, leaving 9 bases of the junction unmatched. The CDR3 extends over 16 amino acids. Germline assignment: CDR1 SEHNR and CDR2 FQNEAQ (reference sequence). The CDR3 sequence is CASSLRVREGHNEQFF. The DNA of the CDR3 is TGTGCCAGCAGCTTAAGGGTAAGGGAGGGTCACAATGAGCAGTTCTTC.

This sequence joins TRBV7-9 and TRBJ2-2, with 9 positions matching TRBD1. Per the germline V gene, CDR1 is SEHNR and CDR2 is FQNEAQ (reference sequence). The V gene end was trimmed by 4 bases and the J gene end by 1 base; junction bases not matched to a gene: 7. This CDR3 contains 17 residues. CDR3: CASSYDRGTKNTGELFF. The CDR3 DNA sequence: TGTGCCAGCAGCTACGACAGGGGGACCAAGAACACCGGGGAGCTGTTTTTT.

The rearrangement uses TRBV28 and TRBJ2-2, with D possibly matching TRBD1 (6 bases). With 1 base removed from V and 4 bases from J, the gap between germline ends came to 13 bases. This CDR3 is built from 16 residues. Germline V gene lookup returns CDR1 MDHEN and CDR2 SYDVKM. CDR3 protein: CASSLLAGATTGELFF. CDR3 bases: TGTGCCAGCAGTTTATTGGCAGGGGCTACCACCGGGGAGCTGTTTTTT.

The gene calls are TRBV29-1 and TRBJ2-2, with D possibly being TRBD2 (6 bases). The V end lost 3 bases, the J end lost 3 bases, and 14 bases lay between the germline ends. The CDR3 contains 15 residues. Germline V gene data show CDR1 as SQVTM and CDR2 as ANQGSEA. The CDR3 spells CSVDGGLPDTGELFF. The CDR3 coding sequence is TGCAGCGTTGACGGAGGGCTCCCAGACACCGGGGAGCTGTTTTTT.

Details on this clonotype: This may arise from a read error, as a much more abundant clone is one base away. The J gene is TRBJ2-2, the V gene TRBV29-1, with 7 bases fitting TRBD1. This CDR3 is 14 amino acids long. Looked up from germline, CDR1 is SQVTM and CDR2 is ANQGSEA. The DNA for the CDR3 is TGCAGCGCTAAAGGGGGCGCGAACACCGGGGAGCTGCTTTTT. As protein: CSAKGGANTGELLF.

The rearrangement links TRBV20-1 to TRBJ2-3, with 9 bases aligning to TRBD2. Germline V lookup: CDR1 DFQATT, CDR2 SNEGSKA (reference sequence). This CDR3 is 12 amino acids long. Losses at the gene ends were 8 bases for V and 4 bases for J; bases not matched to a gene: 4. The CDR3 protein is CSFLAGPDTQYF. CDR3 bases: TGCAGTTTTCTAGCGGGACCAGATACGCAGTATTTT.

The CDR3 bases are TGCGCCAGCAGCTTCAGGACGGGCACTGAAGCTTTCTTT. The encoded protein is CASSFRTGTEAFF. The genes are TRBV5-1 and TRBJ1-1; D unresolved. Per the germline V gene, CDR1 is SGHRS and CDR2 is YFSETQ. V lost 2 bases to trimming and J lost 4 bases, with 9 bases between them. The CDR3 is made up of 13 amino acids.

Of note for this clonotype: This may be a read error: a much more frequent sequence differs by one nucleotide. This chain connects TRBV29-1 to TRBJ1-2; weak D call: TRBD1 (6 bases). The CDR3 is made up of 12 amino acids. Germline V gives CDR1 SQVTM, CDR2 ANQGSEA. Trimming cost V 5 bases and J 5 bases, with 12 bases left between them. The chain's CDR3 is CSVRGQGYGYTF. The CDR3 DNA reads TGCAGCGTTAGAGGGCAGGGGTATGGCTACACCTTC.

In this sample, this clonotype turned up a few times. The chain joins TRBV25-1 to TRBJ2-7; 7 positions match TRBD1. Germline CDR1 is MGHDK and CDR2 is SYGVNS. CDR3 length: 13 amino acids. V lost 10 bases and J lost 5; bases outside the gene matches: 11. CDR3 sequence (DNA): TGTGCCATCCTAAAATGGGACAGCCACGAGCAGTACTTC. This gives the protein CAILKWDSHEQYF.

The table lists this clonotype with a few counts. The chain joins TRBV20-1 to TRBJ1-5; the D gene is possibly TRBD1 (5 bases). Trimming shortened V by 6 bases and J by 5 bases, and 14 bases separated the two germline ends. The CDR3 totals 13 residues. CDR1 and CDR2 (germline): DFQATT, SNEGSKA (reference sequence). The CDR3: CSAVGGADQPQHF. In nucleotides, the CDR3 is TGCAGTGCCGTGGGAGGGGCCGATCAGCCCCAGCATTTT.